This record concerns one TCR beta chain sequence. With a J-beta primer mix and a sample-barcoded 5' primer, a second PCR ran about 6 to 11 cycles. From the 5' RACE reads, TCRdb called clonotypes with MiXCR, one entry per CDR3 protein. The profile shows some 760,000 distinct CDR3 sequences, around a quarter of them singletons. This entry belongs to a study of blood T cells in healthy people across ages. V shed 5 bases and J shed 0 bases, with 13 bases lying between them. This CDR3 has 14 amino acids. The germline gives CDR1 DFQATT, CDR2 SNEGSKA (reference sequence). No fewer than 7 million PBMCs went into each sample. In addition, the sample was reused for a study of T cells of mothers and their children.

The chain uses TRBV20-1 and TRBJ1-2; D possibly corresponds to TRBD1 (6 bases). The receptor was isolated from a boy aged 5-17 years in good health. Specimen: blood. Here the CDR3 DNA reads TGCAGTGCTTGGACAGCGTTAGCTAACTATGGCTACACCTTC. Protein product: CSAWTALANYGYTF.